This T cell receptor (beta chain) was captured in a study of T cell repertoires in cytomegalovirus infection. Study-level background: Based on public TCR beta signatures, there were indications of CMV infection and of a matching HLA type. Study results and caveats: The ex vivo response was dominated by HLA-C-restricted CMV-specific TCR beta clonotypes. Cumulative public TCR beta family frequency identified carriers of CMV plus the relevant HLA.

As to this clonotype: Antigen: not known.

Trimming took off 5 bases at V and 0 bases at J, with 8 bases between the two ends. The CDR3 runs 14 residues. In germline, CDR1 is MDHEN, CDR2 SYDVKM. MiXCR, run by TCRdb on the reads, gives a single entry per CDR3 protein. The repertoire holds some 450,000 distinct CDR3 sequences, with roughly 30% as singletons. The chain combines TRBV28 with TRBJ1-5, with a possible D match to TRBD1 (5 bases). Sequences were obtained from PBMCs. The TCR originated in a human donor in good health (CMV status not recorded). Some clones in this sample may be carry-over from other donors' samples. The chain's CDR3 is CASSPQVSNQPQHF. The CDR3 DNA reads TGTGCCAGCAGTCCACAGGTTAGCAATCAGCCCCAGCATTTT.